What follows describes a single TCR beta chain. The antigen remains unidentified. This specimen belongs to a study of T cell responses to AZD1222 COVID-19 vaccine. General observations from the study: Repertoire sampling was restricted to post-peak T cell response timepoints. With two AZD1222 doses given, Spike-specific TCR breadth and depth both rose.

The method was immunoSEQ multiplex PCR; TCRdb's version includes in-frame clones alone and lacks a portion of them. The data contain tens of thousands of clones, roughly 88% of them singletons. Trimming took off 0 bases at V and 5 bases at J, with 19 bases between the two ends. Germline values: CDR1 GTSNPN, CDR2 SVGIG (reference sequence). The CDR3 spans 16 residues. The starting material was peripheral blood, obtained on day 0 of MenACWY control vaccination. This rearrangement joins TRBV30 to TRBJ2-5; either TRBD1 or TRBD2 may fit D (6 bases each). This receptor was obtained from an adult in good health. Written as DNA, the CDR3 is TGTGCCTGGAGTGTAAAAAGGGGGGCGTTTCGTGAGACCCAGTACTTC. Encoded protein: CAWSVKRGAFRETQYF.